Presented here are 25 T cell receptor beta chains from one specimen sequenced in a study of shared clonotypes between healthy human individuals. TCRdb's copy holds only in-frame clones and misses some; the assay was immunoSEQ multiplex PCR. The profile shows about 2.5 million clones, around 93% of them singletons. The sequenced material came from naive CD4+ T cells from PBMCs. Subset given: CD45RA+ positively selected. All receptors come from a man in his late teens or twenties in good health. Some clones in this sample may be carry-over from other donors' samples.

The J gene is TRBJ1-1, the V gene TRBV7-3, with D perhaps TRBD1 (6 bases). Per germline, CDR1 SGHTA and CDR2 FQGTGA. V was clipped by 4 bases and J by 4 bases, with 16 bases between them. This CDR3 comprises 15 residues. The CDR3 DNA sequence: TGTGCCAGCAGCTGGGGGCTCGATCGGGGCACTGAAGCTTTCTTT. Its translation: CASSWGLDRGTEAFF.

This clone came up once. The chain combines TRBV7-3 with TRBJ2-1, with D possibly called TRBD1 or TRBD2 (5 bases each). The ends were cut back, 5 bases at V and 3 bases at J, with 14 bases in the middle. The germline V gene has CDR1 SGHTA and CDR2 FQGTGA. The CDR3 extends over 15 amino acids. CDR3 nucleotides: TGTGCCAGCAGCCAAGGGTGGGACGGCTACAATGAGCAGTTCTTC. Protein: CASSQGWDGYNEQFF. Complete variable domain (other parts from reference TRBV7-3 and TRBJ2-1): GAGVSQTPSNKVTEKGKYVELRCDPISGHTALYWYRQSLGQGPEFLIYFQGTGAADDSGLPNDRFFAVRPEGSVSTLKIQRTERGDSAVYLCASSQGWDGYNEQFFGPGTRLTVL.

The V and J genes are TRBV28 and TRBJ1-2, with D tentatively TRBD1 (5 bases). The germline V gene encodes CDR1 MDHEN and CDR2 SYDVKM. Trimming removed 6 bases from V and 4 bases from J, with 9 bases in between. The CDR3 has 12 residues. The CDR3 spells CASRQDLYGYTF. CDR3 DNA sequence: TGTGCCAGCAGACAGGACCTCTATGGCTACACCTTC.

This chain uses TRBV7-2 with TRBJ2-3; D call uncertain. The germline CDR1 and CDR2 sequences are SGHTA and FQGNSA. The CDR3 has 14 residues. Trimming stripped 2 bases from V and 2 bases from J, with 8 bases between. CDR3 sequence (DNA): TGTGCCAGCAGCTTAATACAGATCACAGATACGCAGTATTTT. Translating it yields CASSLIQITDTQYF. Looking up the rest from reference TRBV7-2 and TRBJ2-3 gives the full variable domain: GAGVSQSPSNKVTEKGKDVELRCDPISGHTALYWYRQSLGQGLEFLIYFQGNSAPDKSGLPSDRFSAERTGGSVSTLTIQRTQQEDSAVYLCASSLIQITDTQYFGPGTRLTVL.

CDR3 region: CASSSITGRLGGYTF. CDR3 DNA sequence: TGTGCCAGCAGTTCCATAACGGGGCGCTTGGGCGGGTACACCTTC. The chain carries TRBV28 and TRBJ1-2, with D maybe TRBD1 (5 bases). Trimming shortened V by 4 bases and J by 11 bases, and 23 bases separated the two germline ends. The germline V gene has CDR1 MDHEN and CDR2 SYDVKM. The CDR3 spans 15 residues.

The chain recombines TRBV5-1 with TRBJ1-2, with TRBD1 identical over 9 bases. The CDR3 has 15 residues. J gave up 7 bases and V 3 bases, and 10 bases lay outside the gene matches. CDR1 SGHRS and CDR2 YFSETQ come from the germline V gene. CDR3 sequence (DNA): TGCGCCAGCAGCTGGGAAGCCGGGACAGGGCTTGGCTACACCTTC. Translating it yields CASSWEAGTGLGYTF.

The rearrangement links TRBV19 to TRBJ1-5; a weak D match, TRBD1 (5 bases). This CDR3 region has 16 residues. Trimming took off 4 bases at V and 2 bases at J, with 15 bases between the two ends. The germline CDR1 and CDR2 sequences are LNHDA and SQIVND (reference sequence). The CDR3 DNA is TGTGCCAGTAGTACTGAAGGGGCTCCAGGCAATCAGCCCCAGCATTTT. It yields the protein CASSTEGAPGNQPQHF.

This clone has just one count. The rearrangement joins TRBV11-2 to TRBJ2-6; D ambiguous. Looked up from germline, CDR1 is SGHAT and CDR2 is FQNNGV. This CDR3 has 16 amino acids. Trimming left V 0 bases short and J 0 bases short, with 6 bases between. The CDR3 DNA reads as TGTGCCAGCAGCTTAGAGTACAGCTCTGGGGCCAACGTCCTGACTTTC. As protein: CASSLEYSSGANVLTF.

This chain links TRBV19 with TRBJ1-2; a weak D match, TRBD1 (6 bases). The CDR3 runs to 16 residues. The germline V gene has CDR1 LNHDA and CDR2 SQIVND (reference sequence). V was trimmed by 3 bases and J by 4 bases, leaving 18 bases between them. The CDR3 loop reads CASSISPGEFGYGYTF. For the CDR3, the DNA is TGTGCCAGTAGTATTTCCCCAGGGGAATTTGGCTATGGCTACACCTTC.

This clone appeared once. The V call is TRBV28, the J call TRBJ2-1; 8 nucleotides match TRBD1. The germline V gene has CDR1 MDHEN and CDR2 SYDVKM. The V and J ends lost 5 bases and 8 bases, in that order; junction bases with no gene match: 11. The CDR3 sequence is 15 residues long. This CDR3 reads CASSRPGQVTYEQFF. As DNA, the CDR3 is TGTGCCAGCAGTCGGCCGGGACAGGTGACCTATGAGCAGTTCTTC.

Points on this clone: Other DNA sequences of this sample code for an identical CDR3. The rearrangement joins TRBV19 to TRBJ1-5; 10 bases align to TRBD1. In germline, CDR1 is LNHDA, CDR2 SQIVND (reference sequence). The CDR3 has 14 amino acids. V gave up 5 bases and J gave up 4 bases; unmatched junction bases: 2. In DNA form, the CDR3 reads TGTGCCAGTAGTCTGGACAGGGGGAATCAGCCCCAGCATTTT. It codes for CASSLDRGNQPQHF.

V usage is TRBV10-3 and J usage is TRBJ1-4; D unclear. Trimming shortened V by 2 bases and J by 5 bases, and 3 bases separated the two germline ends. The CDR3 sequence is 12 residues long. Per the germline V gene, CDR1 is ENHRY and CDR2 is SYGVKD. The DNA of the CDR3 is TGTGCCATCAGTGAGGAGAATGAAAAACTGTTTTTT. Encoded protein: CAISEENEKLFF.

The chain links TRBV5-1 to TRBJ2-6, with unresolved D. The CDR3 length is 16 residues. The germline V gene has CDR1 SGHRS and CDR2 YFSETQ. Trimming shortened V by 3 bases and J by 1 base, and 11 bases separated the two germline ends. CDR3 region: CASSWTTQSGANVLTF. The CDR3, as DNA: TGCGCCAGCAGCTGGACCACGCAATCTGGGGCCAACGTCCTGACTTTC.

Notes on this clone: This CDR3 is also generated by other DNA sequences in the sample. The CDR3, as DNA: TGTGCCAGCTCACCGGGGGGGAATCAGCCCCAGCATTTT. Protein sequence: CASSPGGNQPQHF. The gene calls are TRBV18 and TRBJ1-5; possible D gene TRBD1, 5 bases. The V and J ends lost 3 bases and 4 bases respectively, with 7 bases between them. Per germline, CDR1 KGHSH and CDR2 LQKENI. CDR3 length: 13 amino acids.

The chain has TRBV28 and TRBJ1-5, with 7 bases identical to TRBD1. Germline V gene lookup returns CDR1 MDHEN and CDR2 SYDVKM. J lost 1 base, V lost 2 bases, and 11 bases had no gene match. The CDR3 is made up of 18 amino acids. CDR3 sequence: CASSLNLRAGGSNQPQHF. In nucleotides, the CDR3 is TGTGCCAGCAGTTTAAATCTTCGGGCAGGGGGGAGCAATCAGCCCCAGCATTTT.

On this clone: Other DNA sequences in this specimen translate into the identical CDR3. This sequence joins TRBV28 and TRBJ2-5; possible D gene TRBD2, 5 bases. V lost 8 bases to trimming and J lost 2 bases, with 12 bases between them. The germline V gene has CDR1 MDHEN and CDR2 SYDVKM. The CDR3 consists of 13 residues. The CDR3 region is CASRRTPQETQYF. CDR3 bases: TGTGCCAGCCGGAGGACTCCGCAAGAGACCCAGTACTTC.

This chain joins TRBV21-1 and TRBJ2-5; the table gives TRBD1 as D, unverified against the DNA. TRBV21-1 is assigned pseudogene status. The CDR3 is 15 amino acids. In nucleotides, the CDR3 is TGTGCCAGCAGCAAAATGGGACAGGGGCCCGCTCCTCCGTACTTC. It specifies CASSKMGQGPAPPYF.

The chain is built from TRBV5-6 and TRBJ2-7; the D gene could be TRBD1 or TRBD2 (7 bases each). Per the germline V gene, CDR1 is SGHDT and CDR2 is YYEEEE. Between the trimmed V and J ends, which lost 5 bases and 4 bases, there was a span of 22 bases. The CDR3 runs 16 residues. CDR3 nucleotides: TGTGCCAGCAGTTTCCCAGGGGGACTAAACCCTTACGAGCAGTACTTC. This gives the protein CASSFPGGLNPYEQYF.

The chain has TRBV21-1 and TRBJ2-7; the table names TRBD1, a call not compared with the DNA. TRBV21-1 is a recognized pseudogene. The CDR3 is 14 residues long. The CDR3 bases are TGTGCCAGCAGCATCGACAGGGTGCCCTACGAGCAGTACTTC. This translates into CASSIDRVPYEQYF.

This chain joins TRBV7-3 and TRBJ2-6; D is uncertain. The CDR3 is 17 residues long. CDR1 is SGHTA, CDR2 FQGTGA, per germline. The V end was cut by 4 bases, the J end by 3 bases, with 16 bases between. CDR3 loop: CASSSNRRSIGANVLTF. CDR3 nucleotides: TGTGCCAGCAGCTCGAACCGGAGAAGTATTGGGGCCAACGTCCTGACTTTC.

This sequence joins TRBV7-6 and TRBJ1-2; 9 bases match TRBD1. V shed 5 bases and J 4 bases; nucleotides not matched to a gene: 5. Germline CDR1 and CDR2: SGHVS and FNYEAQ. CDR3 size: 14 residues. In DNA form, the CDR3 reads TGTGCCAGCAGCCTGGGGACAGGGATCTATGGCTACACCTTC. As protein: CASSLGTGIYGYTF.

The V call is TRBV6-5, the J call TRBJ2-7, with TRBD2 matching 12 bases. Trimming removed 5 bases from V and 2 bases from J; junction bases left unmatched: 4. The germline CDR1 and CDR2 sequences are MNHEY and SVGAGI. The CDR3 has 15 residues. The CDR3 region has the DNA TGTGCCAGCAGTCGGACTAGCGGGATAACCTACGAGCAGTACTTC. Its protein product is CASSRTSGITYEQYF.

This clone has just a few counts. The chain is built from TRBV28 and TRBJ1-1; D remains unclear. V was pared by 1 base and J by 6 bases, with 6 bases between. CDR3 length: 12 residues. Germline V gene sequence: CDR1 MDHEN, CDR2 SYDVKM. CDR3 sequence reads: CASSLYPPEAFF. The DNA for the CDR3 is TGTGCCAGCAGTTTATACCCCCCTGAAGCTTTCTTT. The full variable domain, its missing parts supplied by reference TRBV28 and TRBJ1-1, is DVKVTQSSRYLVKRTGEKVFLECVQDMDHENMFWYRQDPGLGLRLIYFSYDVKMKEKGDIPEGYSVSREKKERFSLILESASTNQTSMYLCASSLYPPEAFFGQGTRLTVV.

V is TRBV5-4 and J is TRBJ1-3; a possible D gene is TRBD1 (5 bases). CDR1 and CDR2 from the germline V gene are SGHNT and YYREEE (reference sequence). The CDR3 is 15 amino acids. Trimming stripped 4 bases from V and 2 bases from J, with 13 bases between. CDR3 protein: CASSLGGVTGNTIYF. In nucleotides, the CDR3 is TGTGCCAGCAGCCTCGGGGGGGTGACTGGAAACACCATATATTTT.

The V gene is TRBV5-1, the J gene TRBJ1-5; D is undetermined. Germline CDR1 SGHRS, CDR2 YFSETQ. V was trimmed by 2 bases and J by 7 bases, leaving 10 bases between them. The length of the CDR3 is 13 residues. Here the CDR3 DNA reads TGCGCCAGCAGCTTTTCGGCGGACCAGCCCCAGCATTTT. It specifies CASSFSADQPQHF.